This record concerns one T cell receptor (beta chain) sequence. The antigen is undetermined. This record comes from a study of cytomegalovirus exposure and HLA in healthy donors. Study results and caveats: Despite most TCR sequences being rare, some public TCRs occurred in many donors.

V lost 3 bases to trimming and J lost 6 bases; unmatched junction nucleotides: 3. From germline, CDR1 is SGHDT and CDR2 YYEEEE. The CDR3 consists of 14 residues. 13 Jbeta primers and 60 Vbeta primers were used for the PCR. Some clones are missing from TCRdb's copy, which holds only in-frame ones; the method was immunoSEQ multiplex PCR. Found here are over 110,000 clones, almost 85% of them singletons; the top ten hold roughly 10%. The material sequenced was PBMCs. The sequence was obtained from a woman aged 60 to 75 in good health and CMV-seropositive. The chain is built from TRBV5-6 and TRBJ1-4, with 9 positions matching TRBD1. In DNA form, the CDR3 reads TGTGCCAGCAGCTCGGGACAGGGCTATGAAAAACTGTTTTTT. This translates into CASSSGQGYEKLFF.